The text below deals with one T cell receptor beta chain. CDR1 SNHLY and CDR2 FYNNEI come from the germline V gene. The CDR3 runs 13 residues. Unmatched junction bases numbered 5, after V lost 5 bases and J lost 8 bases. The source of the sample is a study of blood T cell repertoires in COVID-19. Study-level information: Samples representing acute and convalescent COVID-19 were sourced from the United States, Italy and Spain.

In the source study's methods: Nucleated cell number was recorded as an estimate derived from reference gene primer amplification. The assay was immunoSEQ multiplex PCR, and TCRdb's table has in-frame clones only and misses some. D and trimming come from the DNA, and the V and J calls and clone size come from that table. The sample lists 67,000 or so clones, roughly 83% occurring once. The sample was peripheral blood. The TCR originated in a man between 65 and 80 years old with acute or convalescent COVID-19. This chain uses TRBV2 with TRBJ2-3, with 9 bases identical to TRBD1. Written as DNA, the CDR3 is TGTGCCAGCAGTATTGGACAGGGGAGTACGCAGTATTTT. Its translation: CASSIGQGSTQYF.